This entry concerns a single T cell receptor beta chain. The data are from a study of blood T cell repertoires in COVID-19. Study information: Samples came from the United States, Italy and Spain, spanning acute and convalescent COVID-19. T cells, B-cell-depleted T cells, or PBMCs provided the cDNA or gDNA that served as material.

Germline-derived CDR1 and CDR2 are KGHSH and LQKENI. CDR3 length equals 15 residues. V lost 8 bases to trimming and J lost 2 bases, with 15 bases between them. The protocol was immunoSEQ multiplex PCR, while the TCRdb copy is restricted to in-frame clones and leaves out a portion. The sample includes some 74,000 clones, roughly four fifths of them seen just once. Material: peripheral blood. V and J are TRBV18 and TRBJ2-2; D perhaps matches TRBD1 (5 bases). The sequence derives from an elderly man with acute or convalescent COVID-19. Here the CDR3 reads CASLQAPANTGELFF. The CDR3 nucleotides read TGTGCCAGCCTACAGGCTCCAGCTAACACCGGGGAGCTGTTTTTT.